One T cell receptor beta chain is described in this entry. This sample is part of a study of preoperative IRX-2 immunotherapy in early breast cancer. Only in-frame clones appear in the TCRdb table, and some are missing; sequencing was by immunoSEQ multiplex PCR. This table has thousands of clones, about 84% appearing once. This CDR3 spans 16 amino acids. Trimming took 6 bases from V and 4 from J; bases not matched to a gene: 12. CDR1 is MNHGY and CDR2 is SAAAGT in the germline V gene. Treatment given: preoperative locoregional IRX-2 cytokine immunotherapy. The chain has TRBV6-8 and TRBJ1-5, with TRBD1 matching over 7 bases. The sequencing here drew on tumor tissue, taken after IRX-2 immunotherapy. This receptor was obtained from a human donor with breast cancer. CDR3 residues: CASRGSGDSFNQPQHF. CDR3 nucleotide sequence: TGTGCCAGCAGGGGCAGCGGGGACAGTTTTAATCAGCCCCAGCATTTT.